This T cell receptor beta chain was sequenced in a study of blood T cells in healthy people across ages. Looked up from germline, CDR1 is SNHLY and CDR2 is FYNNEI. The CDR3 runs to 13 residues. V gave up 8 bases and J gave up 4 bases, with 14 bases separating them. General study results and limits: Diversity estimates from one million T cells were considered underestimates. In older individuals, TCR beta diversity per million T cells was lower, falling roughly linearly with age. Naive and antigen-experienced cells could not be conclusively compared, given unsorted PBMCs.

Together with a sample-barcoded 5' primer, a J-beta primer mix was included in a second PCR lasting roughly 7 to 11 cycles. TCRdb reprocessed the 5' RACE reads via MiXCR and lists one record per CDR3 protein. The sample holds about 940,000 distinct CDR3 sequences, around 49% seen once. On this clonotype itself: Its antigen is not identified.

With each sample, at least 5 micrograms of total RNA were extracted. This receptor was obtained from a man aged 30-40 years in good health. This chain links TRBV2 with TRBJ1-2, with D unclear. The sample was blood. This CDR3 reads CASSSSGSYGYTF. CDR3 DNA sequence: TGTGCCAGCTCGTCCAGTGGCAGCTATGGCTACACCTTC.